Presented here are 31 T cell receptor beta chains from one specimen sequenced in a study of blood T cell repertoires in COVID-19. The table came from immunoSEQ multiplex PCR; TCRdb's copy has only in-frame clones and leaves some out. Found here are 120,000 or so clones, 75% to 90% of them singletons; the top ten hold around 30%. What was sequenced was peripheral blood. The origin of the receptors is a man in his 70s with active or convalescent COVID-19.

The V gene is TRBV19, the J gene TRBJ2-3, with TRBD1 identical over 11 bases. The CDR3 is 14 amino acids. Germline CDR1 reads LNHDA; CDR2 reads SQIVND (reference sequence). J was trimmed by 4 bases and V by 5 bases; bases with no gene match: 2. The CDR3 loop reads CASSPGQGADTQYF. CDR3 nucleotides: TGTGCCAGTAGTCCGGGACAGGGGGCAGATACGCAGTATTTT.

The rearrangement links TRBV19 to TRBJ1-1, with 8 bases fitting TRBD1. V dropped 6 bases and J dropped 5; count of bases not matched to a gene: 8. CDR1 LNHDA and CDR2 SQIVND come from the germline V gene (reference sequence). This CDR3 is 14 amino acids long. The CDR3: CASRTTGGDTEAFF. CDR3 sequence (DNA): TGTGCCAGTAGGACAACAGGGGGTGATACTGAAGCTTTCTTT.

This chain uses TRBV6-5 with TRBJ2-7; D gene unclear. The CDR3 extends over 16 amino acids. The germline gives CDR1 MNHEY, CDR2 SVGAGI. V dropped 0 bases and J dropped 1 base, with 13 bases sitting between them. CDR3 nucleotides: TGTGCCAGCAGTTACTCACCTAGTTCCCTTTCCTACGAGCAGTACTTC. This gives the protein CASSYSPSSLSYEQYF.

This clone came up once. The rearrangement links TRBV28 to TRBJ2-7; D is possibly TRBD1 (7 bases). CDR3 length equals 12 residues. CDR1 is MDHEN and CDR2 is SYDVKM in the germline V gene. V was shortened by 5 bases and J by 6 bases, with 11 bases between the two germline ends. The CDR3 spells CASSRQGLEQYF. Here the CDR3 DNA reads TGTGCCAGCAGTCGACAGGGACTCGAGCAGTACTTC. Supplemented by reference TRBV28 and TRBJ2-7, the full variable domain reads DVKVTQSSRYLVKRTGEKVFLECVQDMDHENMFWYRQDPGLGLRLIYFSYDVKMKEKGDIPEGYSVSREKKERFSLILESASTNQTSMYLCASSRQGLEQYFGPGTRLTVT.

This rearrangement joins TRBV18 to TRBJ1-1; a weak D match, TRBD1 (5 bases). V lost 3 bases to trimming and J lost 2 bases, with 13 bases between them. This CDR3 region has 15 residues. The germline CDR1 and CDR2 sequences are KGHSH and LQKENI. The CDR3 sequence is CASSPSLTGNTEAFF. The CDR3, as DNA: TGTGCCAGCTCACCGTCGTTAACAGGAAACACTGAAGCTTTCTTT.

This rearrangement joins TRBV28 to TRBJ2-3; 14 bases line up with TRBD2. V shed 1 base and J 5 bases; nucleotides not matched to a gene: 8. CDR3 length equals 18 residues. Germline V CDR1 and CDR2: MDHEN, SYDVKM. Here the CDR3 DNA reads TGTGCCAGCAGTTTATTTGGGGGACTAGCGGGAGTTAAAGATACGCAGTATTTT. Translation gives CASSLFGGLAGVKDTQYF.

The V call is TRBV9, the J call TRBJ2-7; TRBD1 agrees at 8 bases. CDR1 and CDR2 (germline): SGDLS, YYNGEE. Trimming cost V 4 bases and J 4 bases; bases outside gene matches: 13. The CDR3 covers 16 residues. CDR3 DNA: TGTGCCAGCAGCCAAAACCCTAGGACAGGGTCTTACGAGCAGTACTTC. Amino acids: CASSQNPRTGSYEQYF. Drawing the rest from reference TRBV9 and TRBJ2-7, the complete variable domain is DSGVTQTPKHLITATGQRVTLRCSPRSGDLSVYWYQQSLDQGLQFLIQYYNGEERAKGNILERFSAQQFPDLHSELNLSSLELGDSALYFCASSQNPRTGSYEQYFGPGTRLTVT.

The chain links TRBV19 to TRBJ1-1; tentative D call: TRBD1 (5 bases). The germline V and J ends were trimmed by 3 bases and 2 bases, with 10 bases remaining between them. The CDR3 covers 14 residues. The V gene's germline CDR1 is LNHDA and CDR2 SQIVND (reference sequence). The CDR3 sequence: CASSISQDNTEAFF. Here the CDR3 DNA reads TGTGCCAGTAGTATCTCACAGGATAACACTGAAGCTTTCTTT.

A single count supports this clone. The chain is built from TRBV11-1 and TRBJ2-5, with TRBD1 matching over 7 bases. The junction had 8 bases not matched to a gene; V was cut back by 5 bases and J by 2 bases. This CDR3 has 15 residues. CDR1 SGHAT and CDR2 FQDESV come from the germline V gene (reference sequence). CDR3 sequence: CASSPLGQVQETQYF. The CDR3 region has the DNA TGTGCCAGCAGCCCCCTCGGACAGGTACAAGAGACCCAGTACTTC.

This rearrangement joins TRBV5-1 to TRBJ2-5; 8 nucleotides match TRBD1. This CDR3 is built from 17 residues. Germline V gene data show CDR1 as SGHRS and CDR2 as YFSETQ. Trimming at V came to 0 bases and at J to 1 base, leaving 8 bases not matched to a gene. The CDR3 bases are TGCGCCAGCAGCTTGGTCTCAGGGGGCTTGTTCCAAGAGACCCAGTACTTC. Protein product: CASSLVSGGLFQETQYF.

This clone was counted a few times. The V call is TRBV7-9, the J call TRBJ2-3; 10 nucleotides agree with TRBD2. The CDR3 has 15 amino acids. The junction had 3 bases not matched to a gene; V was cut back by 6 bases and J by 0 bases. Germline values: CDR1 SEHNR, CDR2 FQNEAQ (reference sequence). CDR3 sequence reads: CASRSLAGSTDTQYF. CDR3 DNA: TGTGCCAGCAGATCACTAGCGGGGAGCACAGATACGCAGTATTTT.

CDR3: CASSQAPSLRYGYTF. The CDR3 DNA sequence: TGTGCCAGCAGCCAGGCCCCCAGTCTCCGCTATGGCTACACCTTC. The chain carries TRBV6-5 and TRBJ1-2, with D uncertain. Trimming pared 6 bases from V and 4 bases from J, leaving 18 bases between. Per germline, CDR1 MNHEY and CDR2 SVGAGI. CDR3 length equals 15 residues.

J is TRBJ1-1 and V is TRBV28; 11 bases fit TRBD1. The CDR3 runs to 15 residues. The germline gives CDR1 MDHEN, CDR2 SYDVKM. V gave up 6 bases and J gave up 8 bases; unmatched junction bases: 11. This CDR3 reads CASSPGQGALGEAFF. CDR3 coding DNA: TGTGCCAGCAGCCCCGGACAGGGGGCCCTCGGGGAAGCTTTCTTT.

This clone was counted a single time. V usage is TRBV30 and J usage is TRBJ1-1; D gene unclear. This CDR3 comprises 13 residues. Germline V lookup: CDR1 GTSNPN, CDR2 SVGIG (reference sequence). With 2 bases removed from V and 6 bases from J, the gap between germline ends came to 13 bases. The CDR3 DNA reads as TGTGCCTGGAGTACCCCTTCGGGGTCTGAAGCTTTCTTT. This sequence encodes CAWSTPSGSEAFF.

This rearrangement joins TRBV7-2 to TRBJ2-3, with D possibly being TRBD2 (5 bases). Germline CDR1 SGHTA, CDR2 FQGNSA. V was clipped by 3 bases and J by 3 bases, with 10 bases between them. The CDR3 is 14 residues long. CDR3 nucleotide sequence: TGTGCCAGCAGCTTCTCGGACTCGACAGATACGCAGTATTTT. Protein sequence: CASSFSDSTDTQYF.

This clone was seen once. V is TRBV7-9 and J is TRBJ2-1; D is ambiguous. The V and J ends lost 6 bases and 2 bases respectively, with 11 bases between them. The V gene's germline CDR1 is SEHNR and CDR2 FQNEAQ (reference sequence). The CDR3 spans 14 residues. Here the CDR3 reads CASSIDNPYNEQFF. The CDR3 region has the DNA TGTGCCAGCAGTATAGATAACCCCTACAATGAGCAGTTCTTC.

The chain has TRBV14 and TRBJ1-6; D is undetermined. Trimming stripped 2 bases from V and 8 bases from J, with 10 bases between. CDR1 is SGHDN and CDR2 is FVKESK in the germline V gene. CDR3 length: 14 amino acids. This CDR3 reads CASSQNYKDSPLHF. CDR3 nucleotides: TGTGCCAGCAGCCAAAACTACAAAGATTCACCCCTCCACTTT.

V is TRBV27 and J is TRBJ1-2; D possibly corresponds to TRBD1 (6 bases). V was shortened by 8 bases and J by 0 bases, with 13 bases between the two germline ends. The CDR3 loop spans 14 amino acids. Germline loops: CDR1 MNHEY, CDR2 SMNVEV (reference sequence). The CDR3 coding sequence is TGTGCCAGCCGGGACACGTTTTCTAACTATGGCTACACCTTC. Translation gives CASRDTFSNYGYTF.

The V and J genes are TRBV2 and TRBJ2-1; 9 bases map to TRBD1. The V and J ends lost 4 bases and 6 bases, in that order; junction bases with no gene match: 7. CDR1 is SNHLY and CDR2 is FYNNEI in the germline V gene. CDR3 length equals 15 residues. The CDR3 loop reads CASSAGTGLVNEQFF. For the CDR3, the DNA is TGTGCCAGCAGTGCCGGGACAGGGCTTGTCAATGAGCAGTTCTTC.

This chain uses TRBV7-6 with TRBJ2-1, with 12 bases matching TRBD2. Looked up from germline, CDR1 is SGHVS and CDR2 is FNYEAQ. J gave up 8 bases and V 5 bases, and 10 bases lay outside the gene matches. CDR3 length: 16 residues. The CDR3, as DNA: TGTGCCAGCAGCCGACTAGCGGGAGAAGTATGGGATGAGCAGTTCTTC. Amino acids: CASSRLAGEVWDEQFF.

This chain connects TRBV27 to TRBJ1-6, with D possibly matching TRBD1 (6 bases). Germline V gives CDR1 MNHEY, CDR2 SMNVEV (reference sequence). The CDR3 runs 16 residues. V was shortened by 4 bases and J by 1 base, with 11 bases between the two germline ends. This CDR3 is CASSSQQGSYNSPLHF. CDR3 nucleotide sequence: TGTGCCAGCAGTTCCCAACAGGGATCCTATAATTCACCCCTCCACTTT.

V usage is TRBV10-3 and J usage is TRBJ2-4, with 11 bases aligning to TRBD1. Germline assignment: CDR1 ENHRY and CDR2 SYGVKD. V lost 3 bases, J lost 2 bases, and 6 bases stayed unmatched. This CDR3 contains 17 residues. This chain's CDR3 is CAISDKGQGATKNIQYF. The CDR3 nucleotides read TGTGCCATCAGTGATAAAGGACAGGGGGCGACCAAAAACATTCAGTACTTC.

This chain uses TRBV10-2 with TRBJ1-1; TRBD1 matches 8 bases. Trimming at V came to 11 bases and at J to 4 bases, leaving 9 bases not matched to a gene. The CDR3 loop spans 13 amino acids. Germline assignment: CDR1 WSHSY and CDR2 SAAADI. For the CDR3, the DNA is TGCGCCGGAGGACAGGGTACGGCCACTGAAGCTTTCTTT. This sequence encodes CAGGQGTATEAFF.

The chain carries TRBV28 and TRBJ1-5; TRBD1 matches at 8 bases. The CDR3 loop spans 15 amino acids. The germline V gene has CDR1 MDHEN and CDR2 SYDVKM. The J segment lost 2 bases and the V segment lost 6 bases, leaving 6 bases of the junction unmatched. The DNA of the CDR3 is TGTGCCAGCAGGCCTGGACAGGGCGGCAATCAGCCCCAGCATTTT. Protein sequence: CASRPGQGGNQPQHF. Variable domain in full (rest from reference TRBV28 and TRBJ1-5): DVKVTQSSRYLVKRTGEKVFLECVQDMDHENMFWYRQDPGLGLRLIYFSYDVKMKEKGDIPEGYSVSREKKERFSLILESASTNQTSMYLCASRPGQGGNQPQHFGDGTRLSIL.

The rearrangement uses TRBV2 and TRBJ2-7, with 9 bases fitting TRBD1. The CDR3 runs to 15 residues. Germline V gene sequence: CDR1 SNHLY, CDR2 FYNNEI. V was pared by 6 bases and J by 4 bases, with 10 bases of the junction left unmatched. The CDR3 DNA reads as TGTGCCAGCAGCTTCTCTAGGACAGGGGCGTACGAGCAGTACTTC. Translation gives CASSFSRTGAYEQYF.

The V gene is TRBV14, the J gene TRBJ1-2; TRBD1 agrees at 9 bases. The germline gives CDR1 SGHDN, CDR2 FVKESK. This CDR3 has 14 residues. V shed 5 bases and J 7 bases; nucleotides not matched to a gene: 8. The CDR3 reads CASSIRDRDVGYTF. CDR3 sequence (DNA): TGTGCCAGCAGCATCCGGGACAGGGATGTTGGCTACACCTTC.

This clone was seen just once. The chain couples TRBV19 to TRBJ2-5; 13 nucleotides align to TRBD2. Trimming cost V 4 bases and J 1 base; bases outside gene matches: 0. CDR3 length: 15 amino acids. Looked up from germline, CDR1 is LNHDA and CDR2 is SQIVND (reference sequence). CDR3 in DNA: TGTGCCAGTAGTAGGACTAGCGGGAGCCAAGAGACCCAGTACTTC. The encoded protein is CASSRTSGSQETQYF.

CDR3 region: CASSPNRDRVHSGANVLTF. CDR3 nucleotide sequence: TGCGCCAGCAGCCCCAACCGGGACAGGGTCCACTCTGGGGCCAACGTCCTGACTTTC. The chain recombines TRBV5-1 with TRBJ2-6; 9 bases match TRBD1. Germline trimming cut 4 bases from V and 0 bases from J; bases unmatched to any gene: 11. This CDR3 is 19 amino acids long. Looked up from germline, CDR1 is SGHRS and CDR2 is YFSETQ. The full variable domain, in which reference TRBV5-1 and TRBJ2-6 provide the parts outside the CDR3, is KAGVTQTPRYLIKTRGQQVTLSCSPISGHRSVSWYQQTPGQGLQFLFEYFSETQRNKGNFPGRFSGRQFSNSRSEMNVSTLELGDSALYLCASSPNRDRVHSGANVLTFGAGSRLTVL.

This rearrangement joins TRBV6-6 to TRBJ1-1, with D possibly being TRBD1 (6 bases). Germline V gene sequence: CDR1 MNHNY, CDR2 SVGAGI (reference sequence). There are 13 residues in the CDR3. Trimming pared 6 bases from V and 7 bases from J, leaving 15 bases between. The CDR3 loop is CASSLGWTVEAFF. The CDR3 DNA follows: TGTGCCAGCAGCCTCGGATGGACAGTTGAAGCTTTCTTT.

The chain couples TRBV19 to TRBJ2-3, with D unresolved. Trimming shortened V by 4 bases and J by 8 bases, and 10 bases separated the two germline ends. Germline assignment: CDR1 LNHDA and CDR2 SQIVND (reference sequence). This CDR3 is 12 amino acids long. CDR3 sequence: CASSTRSGTQYF. The CDR3 bases are TGTGCCAGTAGTACCCGTTCGGGTACGCAGTATTTT.

The chain couples TRBV19 to TRBJ2-7, with TRBD1 matching 8 bases. Germline-derived CDR1 and CDR2 are LNHDA and SQIVND (reference sequence). The CDR3 loop spans 14 amino acids. J was trimmed by 1 base and V by 9 bases; bases with no gene match: 8. The CDR3 DNA is TGTGCCAGCCGGGTCGGGACAGGATCCTACGAGCAGTACTTC. Its translation is CASRVGTGSYEQYF. Combining the CDR3 with reference TRBV19 and TRBJ2-7 gives the whole variable domain DGGITQSPKYLFRKEGQNVTLSCEQNLNHDAMYWYRQDPGQGLRLIYYSQIVNDFQKGDIAEGYSVSREKKESFPLTVTSAQKNPTAFYLCASRVGTGSYEQYFGPGTRLTVT.